The clone carrying this T cell receptor beta chain has a count of ten or more. Its antigen is not known. These data originate in a study of spatial heterogeneity in lung cancer. Study-level information: PBMC samples from follow-up, where available, were sequenced a median of roughly two years after resection. Mean representation of each unique TCR and UMI combination in the raw reads exceeded 8.5 occurrences.

The CDR3 loop spans 15 amino acids. CDR1 and CDR2 from the germline V gene are SGHNT and YYREEE (reference sequence). Germline trimming cut 4 bases from V and 1 base from J; bases unmatched to any gene: 5. One entry per CDR3 protein results from TCRdb running MiXCR on the 5' RACE reads. The sample shows about 27,000 distinct CDR3 sequences, almost 5.5% of them seen only once. Study results and limitations: There were more appearances of ubiquitous expanded tumor TCRs in blood at resection than at follow-up.

The time point: blood at routine non-recurrence follow-up after resection. This TCR derives from a female donor with early-stage non-small cell lung cancer. The sample here was PBMCs, taken at follow-up. This chain links TRBV5-4 with TRBJ1-2; 9 nucleotides agree with TRBD1. CDR3 nucleotide sequence: TGTGCCAGCAGCCCGGACAGGGGCAATAACTATGGCTACACCTTC. It yields the protein CASSPDRGNNYGYTF.